This note documents a single T cell receptor beta chain sequence. This sample stems from a study of shared clonotypes between healthy human individuals. Sequencing was performed with immunoSEQ multiplex PCR; in TCRdb, only in-frame clones are kept and a portion is missing. The sample comprises some 1,900,000 clones, approximately 95% of which are singletons, and less than 1.5% rests with the top ten. Trimming took 1 base from V and 10 from J, leaving 20 bases between them. CDR3 length: 16 residues. Germline V gene lookup returns CDR1 GTSNPN and CDR2 SVGIG (reference sequence). CD45RO-negative, CCR7-selected cells formed the naive CD8 fraction, which excluded terminally differentiated effector memory CD45RA+ cells.

Sequencing was performed on naive CD8+ T cells sorted from blood. The clonotype originates from a man aged 18 to 30 in good health. This sequence joins TRBV30 and TRBJ1-6, with no clear D. The DNA for the CDR3 is TGTGCCTGGAGTGGAGATCAAGGGATGGGTTGGTCACCCCTCCACTTT. As protein: CAWSGDQGMGWSPLHF.